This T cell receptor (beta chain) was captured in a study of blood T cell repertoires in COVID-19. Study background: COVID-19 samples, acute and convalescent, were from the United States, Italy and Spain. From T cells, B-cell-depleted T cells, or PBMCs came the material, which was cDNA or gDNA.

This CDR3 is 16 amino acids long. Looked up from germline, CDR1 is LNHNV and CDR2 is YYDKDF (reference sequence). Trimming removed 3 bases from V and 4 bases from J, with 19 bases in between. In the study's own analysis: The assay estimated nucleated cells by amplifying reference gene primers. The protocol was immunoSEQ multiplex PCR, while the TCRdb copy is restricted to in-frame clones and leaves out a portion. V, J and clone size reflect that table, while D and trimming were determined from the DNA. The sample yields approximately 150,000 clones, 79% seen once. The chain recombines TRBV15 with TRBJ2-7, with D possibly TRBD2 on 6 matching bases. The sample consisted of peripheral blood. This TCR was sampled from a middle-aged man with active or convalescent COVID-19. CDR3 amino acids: CATSRSEGRDRYEQYF. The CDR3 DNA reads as TGTGCCACCAGCAGGAGTGAAGGGCGGGATAGATACGAGCAGTACTTC. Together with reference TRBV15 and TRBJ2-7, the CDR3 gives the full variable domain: DAMVIQNPRYQVTQFGKPVTLSCSQTLNHNVMYWYQQKSSQAPKLLFHYYDKDFNNEADTPDNFQSRRPNTSFCFLDIRSPGLGDTAMYLCATSRSEGRDRYEQYFGPGTRLTVT.